Shown below are 4 T cell receptor beta chains from a single sample sequenced in a study of response to subunit inactivated influenza vaccine. TCRdb re-called the RT-PCR reads with MiXCR, one entry per CDR3 protein. The data contain under 550,000 distinct CDR3 sequences, around 7.9% of them singletons. The sequencing used PBMCs from blood, collected less than 30 months after vaccination. These receptors were collected from a man between 50 and 75 years old who received an inactivated influenza vaccine.

In this sample, this clonotype turned up many times. The V and J genes are TRBV11-2 and TRBJ2-7, with 7 bases aligning to TRBD1. J gave up 2 bases and V 5 bases, and 9 bases lay outside the gene matches. CDR3 size: 15 residues. In germline, CDR1 is SGHAT, CDR2 FQNNGV. The CDR3 region is CASSLTGQAAYEQYF. The DNA for the CDR3 is TGTGCCAGCAGCCTCACAGGACAGGCTGCCTACGAGCAGTACTTC.

This clonotype was detected only a few times. V gene TRBV4-3 combines with J gene TRBJ1-2; D remains ambiguous. V lost 0 bases, J lost 4 bases, and 12 bases lay in between. CDR3 length: 15 amino acids. Germline CDR1 LGHNA, CDR2 YSLEER. Here the CDR3 reads CASSQEFSQIYGYTF. As DNA, the CDR3 is TGCGCCAGCAGCCAAGAGTTTAGTCAGATCTATGGCTACACCTTC.

J is TRBJ2-6 and V is TRBV12-3 or TRBV12-4; TRBD1 might be the D (5 bases). Trimming shortened V by 2 bases and J by 3 bases, and 17 bases separated the two germline ends. The CDR3 is made up of 18 amino acids. CDR3 amino acids: CASSLRGRSPVGANVLTF. DNA of the CDR3: TGTGCCAGCAGTTTAAGGGGCAGGAGCCCAGTTGGGGCCAACGTCCTGACTTTC.

This clonotype was seen repeatedly, ten times or more. CDR3 region: CASSQEIATGELFF. CDR3 nucleotides: TGCGCCAGCAGCCAAGAGATAGCTACCGGGGAGCTGTTTTTT. The rearrangement joins TRBV4-1 to TRBJ2-2; D gene unclear. The CDR3 contains 14 residues. Trimming took off 0 bases at V and 5 bases at J, with 7 bases between the two ends. Germline CDR1 MGHRA, CDR2 YSYEKL.